A selection of T cell receptor beta chains follows, all from one sample in a study of blood T cell repertoires in COVID-19. The data were produced by immunoSEQ multiplex PCR, yet TCRdb's version contains in-frame clones alone and is incomplete. Among approximately 120,000 clones, about 85% were seen once, and the ten largest hold 25% to 30%. Sequencing was done on a sample of peripheral blood. The receptors stem from a woman older than 75 with acute or convalescent COVID-19. CDR3s include the opening cysteine and the closing phenylalanine or tryptophan. D genes are given only for firm matches. Clone size is stated in some rows and not others, as once, few, many or a class when expanded.

>NA|TRBV5-1|TRBJ1-1|NA
CASRAGTTNTEAFF
TGCGCCAGCAGGGCCGGGACAACGAACACTGAAGCTTTCTTT
>NA|TRBV5-6|TRBJ1-2|TRBD1
CASSLAGDSNYGYTF
TGTGCCAGCAGCTTGGCCGGGGACAGCAACTATGGCTACACCTTC
>NA|TRBV19|TRBJ1-2|NA
CASRSTGAYYGYTF
TGTGCCAGTAGATCGACAGGCGCCTACTATGGCTACACCTTC
>NA|TRBV6-6|TRBJ1-5|NA
CASSYSGDFDQPQHF
TGTGCCAGCAGTTACTCGGGCGATTTCGATCAGCCCCAGCATTTT
>NA|TRBV5-8|TRBJ1-1|TRBD1
CASSYSGGYRNTEAFF
TGTGCCAGCAGCTATTCAGGGGGCTACAGGAACACTGAAGCTTTCTTT
>NA|TRBV19|TRBJ2-7|TRBD1
CASSIVYVGQGRTYEQYF
TGTGCCAGTAGTATTGTCTACGTAGGACAGGGCCGTACCTACGAGCAGTACTTC
>once|TRBV19|TRBJ1-6|NA
CASSIRAGSGSPLHF
TGTGCCAGTAGTATCAGGGCAGGGTCCGGTTCACCCCTCCACTTT
>few|TRBV28|TRBJ1-1|NA
CASSGPSLRVTEAFF
TGTGCCAGCAGTGGGCCTTCTCTGAGGGTCACTGAAGCTTTCTTT
>NA|TRBV19|TRBJ2-5|TRBD2
CASSISLGGGQETQYF
TGTGCCAGTAGTATTTCTTTGGGCGGGGGGCAAGAGACCCAGTACTTC
>NA|TRBV6-1|TRBJ1-2|NA
CASSDRVRFYGYTF
TGTGCCAGCAGTGATCGGGTCAGATTCTATGGCTACACCTTC
>once|TRBV3-1/TRBV3-2|TRBJ1-3|NA
CASSSCIPLHARNTIYF
TGTGCCAGCAGCAGTTGCATCCCATTACACGCACGAAACACCATATATTTT
>NA|TRBV5-1|TRBJ2-5|TRBD1
CASSLSGTAQETQYF
TGCGCCAGCAGCTTATCAGGGACAGCACAAGAGACCCAGTACTTC
>NA|TRBV5-1|TRBJ2-1|TRBD2
CASSPRTSGGASYNEQFF
TGCGCCAGCAGCCCGAGGACTAGCGGGGGGGCGTCCTACAATGAGCAGTTCTTC
>NA|TRBV19|TRBJ2-2|NA
CASRYTGELFF
TGTGCCAGCCGTTATACCGGGGAGCTGTTTTTT
>NA|TRBV12-5|TRBJ2-7|TRBD1
CASGLVLGQFDSYEQYF
TGTGCTAGTGGTTTGGTACTGGGACAGTTTGACTCCTACGAGCAGTACTTC
>NA|TRBV6-1|TRBJ1-3|NA
CASSELGTGDTIYF
TGTGCCAGCAGTGAACTGGGCACAGGAGACACCATATATTTT
>NA|TRBV6-2/TRBV6-3|TRBJ1-1|NA
CASSYAFGTEAFF
TGTGCCAGCAGTTACGCGTTCGGCACTGAAGCTTTCTTT
>NA|TRBV6-5|TRBJ2-7|TRBD1
CASSRDRDFYEQYF
TGTGCCAGCAGTCGGGACAGGGATTTCTACGAGCAGTACTTC
>NA|TRBV6-5|TRBJ1-2|TRBD1
CASSPDRGQRRNTF
TGTGCCAGCAGCCCCGACAGGGGGCAACGGCGGAACACCTTC
>NA|TRBV2|TRBJ1-2|NA
CASSAIDGANYGYTF
TGTGCCAGCAGTGCTATTGACGGAGCTAACTATGGCTACACCTTC